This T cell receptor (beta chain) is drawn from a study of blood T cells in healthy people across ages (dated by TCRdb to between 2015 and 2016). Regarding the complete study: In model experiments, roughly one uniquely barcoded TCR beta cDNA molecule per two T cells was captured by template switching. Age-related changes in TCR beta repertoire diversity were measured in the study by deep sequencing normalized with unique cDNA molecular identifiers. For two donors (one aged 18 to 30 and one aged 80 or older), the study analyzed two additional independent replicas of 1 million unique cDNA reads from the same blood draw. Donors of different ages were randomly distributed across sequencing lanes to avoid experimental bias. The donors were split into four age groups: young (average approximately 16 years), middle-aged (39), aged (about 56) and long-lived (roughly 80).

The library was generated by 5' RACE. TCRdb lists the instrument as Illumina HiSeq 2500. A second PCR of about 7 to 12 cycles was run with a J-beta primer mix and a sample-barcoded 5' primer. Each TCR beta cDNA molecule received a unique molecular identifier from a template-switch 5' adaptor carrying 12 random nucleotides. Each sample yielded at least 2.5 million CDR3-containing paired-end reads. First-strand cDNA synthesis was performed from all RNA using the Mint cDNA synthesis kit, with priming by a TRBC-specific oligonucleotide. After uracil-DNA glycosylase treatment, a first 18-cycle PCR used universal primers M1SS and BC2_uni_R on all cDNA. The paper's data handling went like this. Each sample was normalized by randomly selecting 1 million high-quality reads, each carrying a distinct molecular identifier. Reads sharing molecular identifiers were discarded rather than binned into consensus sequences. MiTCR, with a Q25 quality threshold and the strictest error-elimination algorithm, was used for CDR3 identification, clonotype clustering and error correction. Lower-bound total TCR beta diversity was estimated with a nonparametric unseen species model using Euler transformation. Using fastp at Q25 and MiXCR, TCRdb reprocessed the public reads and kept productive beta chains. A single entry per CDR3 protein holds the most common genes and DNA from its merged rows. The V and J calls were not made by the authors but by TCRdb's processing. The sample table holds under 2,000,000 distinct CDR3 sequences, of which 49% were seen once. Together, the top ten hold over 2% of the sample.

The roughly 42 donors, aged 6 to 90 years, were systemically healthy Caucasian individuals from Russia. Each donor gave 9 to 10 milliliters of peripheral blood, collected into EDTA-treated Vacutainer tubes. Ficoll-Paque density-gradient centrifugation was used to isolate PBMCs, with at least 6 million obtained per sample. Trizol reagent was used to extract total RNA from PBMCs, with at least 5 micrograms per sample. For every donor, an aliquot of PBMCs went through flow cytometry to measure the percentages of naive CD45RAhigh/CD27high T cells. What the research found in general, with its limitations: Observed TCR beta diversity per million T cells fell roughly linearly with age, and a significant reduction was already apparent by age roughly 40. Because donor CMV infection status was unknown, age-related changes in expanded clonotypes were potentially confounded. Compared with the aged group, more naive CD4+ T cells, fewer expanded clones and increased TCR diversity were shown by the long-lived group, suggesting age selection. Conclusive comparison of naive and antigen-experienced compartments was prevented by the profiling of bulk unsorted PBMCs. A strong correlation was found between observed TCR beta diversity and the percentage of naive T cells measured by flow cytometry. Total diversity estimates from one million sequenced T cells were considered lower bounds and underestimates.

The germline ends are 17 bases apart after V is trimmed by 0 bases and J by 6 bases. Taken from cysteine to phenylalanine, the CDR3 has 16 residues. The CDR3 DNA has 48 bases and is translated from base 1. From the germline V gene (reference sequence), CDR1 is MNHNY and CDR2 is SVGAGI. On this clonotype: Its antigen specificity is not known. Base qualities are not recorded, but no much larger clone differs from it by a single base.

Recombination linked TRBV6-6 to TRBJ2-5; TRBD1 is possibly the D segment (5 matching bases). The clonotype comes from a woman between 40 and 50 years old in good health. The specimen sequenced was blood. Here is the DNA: TGTGCCAGCAGTTACTCGACAGAAATGGGTAGGAAGACCCAGTACTTC. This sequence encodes CASSYSTEMGRKTQYF.